This is a list of T cell receptor beta chains from one sample in a study of post-analysis software for immune sequencing data. Each CDR3 protein is one row after TCRdb ran MiXCR on the PCR reads. The data contain hundreds of thousands of distinct CDR3 sequences, 59% of them singletons. Sequenced sample: blood. The source of these receptors is a girl aged 2-10 years with multiple sclerosis. Each CDR3 is given with its conserved first and last residue. D genes are given only for firm matches. Clone size appears in some rows only: once, few, many, or a class for an expanded clone.

v_call: TRBV15
j_call: TRBJ2-1
clone_size: .
d_call: TRBD1
cdr3_aa: CATSRDKDRGQFYNEQFF
cdr3_nt: TGTGCCACCAGCAGAGACAAAGACAGGGGACAGTTCTACAATGAGCAGTTCTTC

v_call: TRBV14
j_call: TRBJ2-1
clone_size: once
d_call: TRBD2
cdr3_aa: CASGGRTADNEQFF
cdr3_nt: TGTGCCAGCGGCGGGAGGACGGCGGACAATGAGCAGTTCTTC

v_call: TRBV5-1
j_call: TRBJ2-5
clone_size: .
d_call: .
cdr3_aa: CASGLQGRGNEQYF
cdr3_nt: TGCGCCAGCGGGCTACAGGGACGGGGCAATGAGCAGTACTTC

v_call: TRBV7-9
j_call: TRBJ2-1
clone_size: .
d_call: .
cdr3_aa: CVSSEGLYNEQFF
cdr3_nt: TGTGTCAGCAGCGAAGGACTCTACAATGAGCAGTTCTTC

v_call: TRBV3-1
j_call: TRBJ2-7
clone_size: once
d_call: TRBD2
cdr3_aa: CASSRTSGTGEQYF
cdr3_nt: TGTGCCAGCAGCCGTACTAGCGGGACGGGCGAGCAGTACTTC

v_call: TRBV12-3/TRBV12-4
j_call: TRBJ2-3
clone_size: few
d_call: .
cdr3_aa: CASSFSGSSTDTQYF
cdr3_nt: TGTGCCAGCAGTTTTTCGGGATCTAGCACAGATACGCAGTATTTT

v_call: TRBV20-1
j_call: TRBJ2-1
clone_size: .
d_call: TRBD2
cdr3_aa: CSARVGLAGEYTYNEQFF
cdr3_nt: TGCAGTGCTAGAGTCGGGCTAGCGGGGGAATATACCTACAATGAGCAGTTCTTC

v_call: TRBV3-1
j_call: TRBJ2-7
clone_size: few
d_call: .
cdr3_aa: CASSPWAGSYEQYF
cdr3_nt: TGTGCCAGCAGCCCGTGGGCAGGGTCCTACGAGCAGTACTTC

v_call: TRBV13
j_call: TRBJ2-1
clone_size: .
d_call: TRBD1
cdr3_aa: CASSLVFRGSGNEQFF
cdr3_nt: TGTGCCAGCAGCTTAGTCTTCAGGGGGTCGGGGAATGAGCAGTTCTTC

v_call: TRBV3-1
j_call: TRBJ2-5
clone_size: .
d_call: .
cdr3_aa: CASSQITGRETQYF
cdr3_nt: TGTGCCAGCAGCCAAATAACAGGGAGGGAGACCCAGTACTTC

v_call: TRBV29-1
j_call: TRBJ2-1
clone_size: .
d_call: .
cdr3_aa: CSGHMDARNEQFF
cdr3_nt: TGCAGCGGACACATGGACGCTAGGAATGAGCAGTTCTTC

v_call: TRBV10-3
j_call: TRBJ2-5
clone_size: .
d_call: .
cdr3_aa: CAISEAQQETQYF
cdr3_nt: TGTGCCATCAGTGAGGCCCAGCAAGAGACCCAGTACTTC

v_call: TRBV12-3/TRBV12-4
j_call: TRBJ2-3
clone_size: .
d_call: TRBD2
cdr3_aa: CASSLTLTSGSFTDTQYF
cdr3_nt: TGTGCCAGCAGTCTGACCCTGACTAGCGGGAGCTTCACAGATACGCAGTATTTT

v_call: TRBV6-6
j_call: TRBJ2-3
clone_size: .
d_call: .
cdr3_aa: CASSYRRGELTDTQYF
cdr3_nt: TGTGCCAGCAGTTACCGCCGCGGGGAACTCACAGATACGCAGTATTTT

v_call: TRBV20-1
j_call: TRBJ1-2
clone_size: .
d_call: .
cdr3_aa: CCAREDSNYGYTF
cdr3_nt: TGCTGTGCTCGGGAGGACAGTAACTATGGCTACACCTTC

v_call: TRBV20-1
j_call: TRBJ2-7
clone_size: .
d_call: .
cdr3_aa: CSARDQGLGEQYF
cdr3_nt: TGCAGTGCTAGAGACCAGGGCCTAGGCGAGCAGTACTTC

v_call: TRBV20-1
j_call: TRBJ2-3
clone_size: .
d_call: TRBD2
cdr3_aa: CSASTSGRYSTDTQYF
cdr3_nt: TGCAGTGCTTCTACTAGCGGGCGATATAGCACAGATACGCAGTATTTT

v_call: TRBV9
j_call: TRBJ1-2
clone_size: .
d_call: .
cdr3_aa: CASSPPTQGSGYTF
cdr3_nt: TGTGCCAGCAGCCCTCCCACGCAGGGGTCCGGCTACACCTTC

v_call: TRBV25-1
j_call: TRBJ2-7
clone_size: .
d_call: TRBD2
cdr3_aa: CASRSGGGATSYEQYF
cdr3_nt: TGTGCCAGCAGATCGGGCGGGGGGGCGACCTCCTACGAGCAGTACTTC

v_call: TRBV20-1
j_call: TRBJ2-5
clone_size: .
d_call: TRBD1
cdr3_aa: CSARVLGQQETQYF
cdr3_nt: TGCAGTGCTAGAGTATTGGGACAGCAAGAGACCCAGTACTTC

v_call: TRBV14
j_call: TRBJ1-2
clone_size: few
d_call: TRBD1
cdr3_aa: CASSQQQGPFYGYTF
cdr3_nt: TGTGCCAGCAGCCAACAACAGGGGCCATTCTATGGCTACACCTTC

v_call: TRBV20-1
j_call: TRBJ2-3
clone_size: once
d_call: .
cdr3_aa: CSARGIADTQYF
cdr3_nt: TGCAGTGCTAGAGGGATCGCAGATACGCAGTATTTT

v_call: TRBV4-1
j_call: TRBJ2-7
clone_size: .
d_call: TRBD2
cdr3_aa: CASSQGLAVAYEQYF
cdr3_nt: TGCGCCAGCAGCCAGGGACTAGCGGTCGCCTACGAGCAGTACTTC

v_call: TRBV4-1
j_call: TRBJ2-4
clone_size: few
d_call: .
cdr3_aa: CASSPVERNIQYF
cdr3_nt: TGCGCCAGCAGCCCAGTAGAAAGGAACATTCAGTACTTC

v_call: TRBV7-8
j_call: TRBJ2-6
clone_size: .
d_call: .
cdr3_aa: CASSATGRAGANVLTF
cdr3_nt: TGTGCCAGCAGCGCGACAGGGAGGGCTGGGGCCAACGTCCTGACTTTC

v_call: TRBV7-9
j_call: TRBJ2-3
clone_size: .
d_call: .
cdr3_aa: CASTPLWVDTQYF
cdr3_nt: TGTGCCAGCACCCCCTTATGGGTAGATACGCAGTATTTT

v_call: TRBV20-1
j_call: TRBJ2-1
clone_size: .
d_call: TRBD1
cdr3_aa: CSARVGTGWNEQFF
cdr3_nt: TGCAGTGCTAGAGTGGGGACAGGGTGGAATGAGCAGTTCTTC

v_call: TRBV20-1
j_call: TRBJ2-7
clone_size: .
d_call: TRBD2
cdr3_aa: CSARDSEREGYEQYF
cdr3_nt: TGCAGTGCTAGAGATTCCGAGCGGGAGGGGTACGAGCAGTACTTC

v_call: TRBV29-1
j_call: TRBJ2-7
clone_size: few
d_call: .
cdr3_aa: CSVVTGYEQYF
cdr3_nt: TGCAGCGTTGTTACAGGCTACGAGCAGTACTTC

v_call: TRBV5-1
j_call: TRBJ2-3
clone_size: .
d_call: TRBD2
cdr3_aa: CASSFERDTDTQYF
cdr3_nt: TGCGCCAGCAGCTTCGAGCGGGACACAGATACGCAGTATTTT

v_call: TRBV12-3/TRBV12-4
j_call: TRBJ2-2
clone_size: few
d_call: .
cdr3_aa: CASSHSQANTGELFF
cdr3_nt: TGTGCCAGCAGCCATAGTCAAGCGAACACCGGGGAGCTGTTTTTT

v_call: TRBV2
j_call: TRBJ2-3
clone_size: .
d_call: .
cdr3_aa: CASSDEAEDTQYF
cdr3_nt: TGTGCCAGCAGTGACGAAGCGGAAGATACGCAGTATTTT

v_call: TRBV27
j_call: TRBJ2-7
clone_size: .
d_call: .
cdr3_aa: CASSFLRGASNYEQYF
cdr3_nt: TGTGCCAGCAGTTTCTTGAGGGGGGCGTCGAACTACGAGCAGTACTTC

v_call: TRBV11-2
j_call: TRBJ2-1
clone_size: .
d_call: .
cdr3_aa: CASILGSPLMGNEQFF
cdr3_nt: TGTGCCAGCATCCTGGGGAGTCCTTTAATGGGCAATGAGCAGTTCTTC

v_call: TRBV27
j_call: TRBJ1-4
clone_size: few
d_call: .
cdr3_aa: CASSLALEKLFF
cdr3_nt: TGTGCCAGCAGTTTGGCCCTTGAAAAACTGTTTTTT

v_call: TRBV15
j_call: TRBJ2-5
clone_size: few
d_call: .
cdr3_aa: CATSRDLVGGETQYF
cdr3_nt: TGTGCCACCAGCAGAGATTTGGTTGGAGGAGAGACCCAGTACTTC

v_call: TRBV9
j_call: TRBJ2-1
clone_size: .
d_call: .
cdr3_aa: CASSPPAAQYNEQFF
cdr3_nt: TGTGCCAGCAGCCCTCCCGCGGCCCAGTACAATGAGCAGTTCTTC

v_call: TRBV7-8
j_call: TRBJ1-5
clone_size: .
d_call: .
cdr3_aa: CASSLAGVMGNFNQPQHF
cdr3_nt: TGTGCCAGCAGCTTAGCCGGTGTGATGGGAAACTTCAATCAGCCCCAGCATTTT

v_call: TRBV6-2/TRBV6-3
j_call: TRBJ2-1
clone_size: .
d_call: .
cdr3_aa: CASSIRRDEQFF
cdr3_nt: TGTGCCAGCAGTATCCGAAGGGATGAGCAGTTCTTC

v_call: TRBV28
j_call: TRBJ1-2
clone_size: .
d_call: .
cdr3_aa: CASSWAGIYGYTF
cdr3_nt: TGTGCCAGCAGTTGGGCAGGGATCTATGGCTACACCTTC

v_call: TRBV24-1
j_call: TRBJ2-3
clone_size: once
d_call: .
cdr3_aa: CATSGEGAPTDTQYF
cdr3_nt: TGTGCCACCAGTGGCGAGGGAGCTCCCACAGATACGCAGTATTTT

v_call: TRBV6-5
j_call: TRBJ1-1
clone_size: .
d_call: .
cdr3_aa: CASSYSQGNTEAFF
cdr3_nt: TGTGCCAGCAGTTACTCCCAGGGGAACACTGAAGCTTTCTTT

v_call: TRBV15
j_call: TRBJ2-7
clone_size: few
d_call: .
cdr3_aa: CATSRGTGTQYEQYF
cdr3_nt: TGTGCCACCAGCAGGGGCACAGGGACCCAGTACGAGCAGTACTTC

v_call: TRBV12-3/TRBV12-4
j_call: TRBJ1-4
clone_size: once
d_call: .
cdr3_aa: CASSFRPWEKLFF
cdr3_nt: TGTGCCAGCAGTTTCCGGCCTTGGGAAAAACTGTTTTTT

v_call: TRBV7-3
j_call: TRBJ2-1
clone_size: .
d_call: .
cdr3_aa: CASSSFRGVGGDNEQFF
cdr3_nt: TGTGCCAGCAGCTCCTTCAGGGGAGTAGGAGGGGACAATGAGCAGTTCTTC

v_call: TRBV3-1
j_call: TRBJ2-1
clone_size: few
d_call: .
cdr3_aa: CASSQMGEGRDNEQFF
cdr3_nt: TGTGCCAGCAGCCAAATGGGAGAGGGGCGCGACAATGAGCAGTTCTTC

v_call: TRBV5-6
j_call: TRBJ2-3
clone_size: .
d_call: TRBD2
cdr3_aa: CASSFWPGLAGTDTQYF
cdr3_nt: TGTGCCAGCAGCTTCTGGCCGGGACTAGCGGGGACAGATACGCAGTATTTT

v_call: TRBV7-2
j_call: TRBJ1-6
clone_size: .
d_call: TRBD1
cdr3_aa: CASSLVYIGTGESPLHF
cdr3_nt: TGTGCCAGCAGCTTAGTTTACATCGGGACAGGGGAATCACCCCTCCACTTT

v_call: TRBV12-3/TRBV12-4
j_call: TRBJ2-7
clone_size: .
d_call: .
cdr3_aa: CASSPGSVPEQYF
cdr3_nt: TGTGCCAGCAGCCCGGGTTCCGTTCCCGAGCAGTACTTC

v_call: TRBV20-1
j_call: TRBJ1-4
clone_size: .
d_call: .
cdr3_aa: CSVSDVSTNEKLFF
cdr3_nt: TGCAGTGTGTCAGACGTTTCAACTAATGAAAAACTGTTTTTT

v_call: TRBV5-1
j_call: TRBJ2-1
clone_size: .
d_call: TRBD2
cdr3_aa: CASSLDSGDAYNEQFF
cdr3_nt: TGCGCCAGCAGCTTGGATAGCGGGGATGCCTACAATGAGCAGTTCTTC

v_call: TRBV29-1
j_call: TRBJ2-3
clone_size: .
d_call: TRBD2
cdr3_aa: CSVEGLSSGSLDTQYF
cdr3_nt: TGCAGCGTTGAAGGCTTGTCTAGCGGGAGTTTAGATACGCAGTATTTT

v_call: TRBV3-1
j_call: TRBJ2-6
clone_size: .
d_call: .
cdr3_aa: CASSQPGQAGANVLTF
cdr3_nt: TGTGCCAGCAGCCAACCGGGACAAGCTGGGGCCAACGTCCTGACTTTC